This TCR beta chain appears in the sequencing data of a study of tumor and adjacent non-tumor tissue in lung cancer. About the study: Aged about 30 to 85 years, patients included about 11 men and several women with stage I to III disease.

V was shortened by 1 base and J by 5 bases, with 5 bases between the two germline ends. From germline, CDR1 is SEHNR and CDR2 FQNEAQ (reference sequence). The CDR3 totals 12 residues. Regarding the study as a whole: Tumor repertoires had a smaller top 100 clone share than normal lung. Compared with tumor, normal lung showed significantly lower TCR diversity.

At least ten counts were recorded for this clonotype. Its specificity is unknown. The template was RNA from unsorted bulk tissue. Chemotherapy-naive patients with new lung cancer underwent thoracic surgery in China, August–November 2014. A modified ARM-PCR protocol with three rounds of nested PCR amplified TCRbeta. TCRdb used MiXCR to reprocess the multiplex PCR reads, holding one entry per CDR3 protein. The sample carries 200,000 or so distinct CDR3 sequences, 60% to 75% recorded once. The receptor was derived from a man in his fifties or sixties with non-small cell lung cancer. The chain has TRBV7-9 and TRBJ2-5; the D is unclear. The sample comprised lung tumor tissue. The CDR3 nucleotides are TGTGCCAGCAGCTTAGAGTGGGAGACCCAGTACTTC. This sequence encodes CASSLEWETQYF.